This TCR beta chain was recovered during a study of a mutant IDH1 vaccine in newly diagnosed glioma. As for time point: week 47, end of study. The study gave 300 ug of mutant IDH1 20-mer peptide per vaccine dose, with topical imiquimod. The CDR3 is made up of 15 amino acids. V was pared by 3 bases and J by 5 bases, with 17 bases between. Germline-derived CDR1 and CDR2 are SGHRS and YFSETQ. The data were produced by immunoSEQ multiplex PCR, yet TCRdb's version contains in-frame clones alone and is incomplete. The sample yields approximately 56,000 clones, 60% to 80% seen once. On this clone: Its antigen remains unidentified.

This clonotype was obtained from a man between 50 and 59 years old with glioma. J is TRBJ1-1 and V is TRBV5-1; D possibly corresponds to TRBD1 (6 bases). The specimen comprised PBMCs, sampled from a glioma patient whose treatment included an IDH1 peptide vaccine. The CDR3 here is CASSSLKTGSTEAFF. DNA of the CDR3: TGCGCCAGCAGCTCGCTGAAGACAGGTAGTACTGAAGCTTTCTTT.